The next 20 T cell receptor beta chains were all read from a single sample in a study of cytomegalovirus exposure and HLA in healthy donors. Primers: 60 Vbeta forward and 13 Jbeta reverse. Sequencing was performed with immunoSEQ multiplex PCR; in TCRdb, only in-frame clones are kept and a portion is missing. The sample yields over 150,000 clones, roughly 76% seen once. Sequencing input: PBMCs. Receptors were obtained from a woman between 50 and 59 years old in good health and CMV-seronegative.

The genes are TRBV7-8 and TRBJ2-7, with D maybe TRBD1 (5 bases). Trimming took 1 base from V and 6 from J, leaving 13 bases between them. Germline assignment: CDR1 SGHVS and CDR2 FQNEAQ. The CDR3 runs 14 residues. The CDR3 protein is CASSLGIQAGEQYF. The CDR3 DNA follows: TGTGCCAGCAGCTTAGGCATACAGGCCGGCGAGCAGTACTTC. The whole variable domain, filled in from reference TRBV7-8 and TRBJ2-7, reads GAGVSQSPRYKVAKRGQDVALRCDPISGHVSLFWYQQALGQGPEFLTYFQNEAQLDKSGLPSDRFFAERPEGSVSTLKIQRTQQEDSAVYLCASSLGIQAGEQYFGPGTRLTVT.

This clone is a singleton in its sample. This rearrangement joins TRBV27 to TRBJ2-7, with TRBD1 identical over 8 bases. The CDR3 extends over 15 amino acids. Germline CDR1 and CDR2: MNHEY and SMNVEV (reference sequence). V was clipped by 3 bases and J by 0 bases; unmatched bases: 4. CDR3 sequence (DNA): TGTGCCAGCAGTTTTGGTCAGGGGGCCTCCTACGAGCAGTACTTC. Its translation: CASSFGQGASYEQYF.

V is TRBV18 and J is TRBJ2-7; 7 nucleotides match TRBD2. The CDR3 runs 14 residues. The V and J ends lost 0 bases and 3 bases, in that order; junction bases with no gene match: 2. The V gene's germline CDR1 is KGHSH and CDR2 LQKENI. The CDR3 protein is CASSPPGEGYEQYF. The CDR3 bases are TGTGCCAGCTCACCACCGGGGGAGGGCTACGAGCAGTACTTC.

The V call is TRBV5-6, the J call TRBJ2-2; D ambiguous. Trimming cost V 1 base and J 6 bases, with 7 bases left between them. The germline CDR1 and CDR2 sequences are SGHDT and YYEEEE. CDR3 length: 13 amino acids. The CDR3 nucleotides read TGTGCCAGCAGCTTGTTCAGGTCCGGGGAGCTGTTTTTT. Amino acid sequence: CASSLFRSGELFF.

The chain joins TRBV4-2 to TRBJ1-4, with D maybe TRBD1 (6 bases). This CDR3 is built from 15 residues. The germline V gene has CDR1 LGHNA and CDR2 YNFKEQ. Between the trimmed V and J ends, which lost 4 bases and 3 bases, there was a span of 12 bases. CDR3 sequence reads: CASSPKDRSNEKLFF. In nucleotides, the CDR3 is TGTGCCAGCAGCCCGAAGGACAGATCTAATGAAAAACTGTTTTTT.

The V call is TRBV4-1, the J call TRBJ2-7; TRBD2 matches at 11 bases. V lost 2 bases, J lost 4 bases, and 10 bases stayed unmatched. The CDR3 contains 17 residues. Per the germline V gene, CDR1 is MGHRA and CDR2 is YSYEKL. The CDR3 protein is CASSQFSGGAIRYEQYF. The CDR3 DNA is TGCGCCAGCAGCCAATTTAGCGGGGGGGCCATAAGGTACGAGCAGTACTTC.

The chain has TRBV2 and TRBJ2-3; D may be TRBD2 (6 bases). From germline, CDR1 is SNHLY and CDR2 FYNNEI. The CDR3 runs to 16 residues. V was trimmed by 2 bases and J by 4 bases, leaving 16 bases between them. As DNA, the CDR3 is TGTGCCAGCAGTGAACGGGCGTCGGGGGTCGCAGATACGCAGTATTTT. Translating gives CASSERASGVADTQYF.

There are a few counts of this clone. The V gene is TRBV29-1, the J gene TRBJ2-5; the D is unclear. This CDR3 has 12 amino acids. V lost 6 bases and J 3 bases, leaving 11 bases between the germline ends. Germline CDR1 is SQVTM and CDR2 is ANQGSEA. In DNA, the CDR3 is TGCAGCGTCAGAGGCCGAGAAGAGACCCAGTACTTC. It yields the protein CSVRGREETQYF.

This clone was counted between two and nine times. The chain recombines TRBV9 with TRBJ2-2; D is unclear. V was clipped by 3 bases and J by 2 bases, with 5 bases between them. Germline V gene lookup returns CDR1 SGDLS and CDR2 YYNGEE. This CDR3 has 13 residues. Written as DNA, the CDR3 is TGTGCCAGCAGCGACGGTAACACCGGGGAGCTGTTTTTT. Amino acids: CASSDGNTGELFF.

V usage is TRBV7-3 and J usage is TRBJ2-3; TRBD2 matches at 11 bases. CDR3 length: 17 amino acids. Germline CDR1 SGHTA, CDR2 FQGTGA. V dropped 1 base and J dropped 5; count of bases not matched to a gene: 8. CDR3: CASSLSSGGATLDTQYF. The CDR3 nucleotides read TGTGCCAGCAGCTTAAGTAGCGGGGGGGCGACGTTAGATACGCAGTATTTT.

This clone was counted only a few times. The genes are TRBV6-6 and TRBJ2-1, with TRBD2 matching 10 bases. CDR3 length: 15 amino acids. V gave up 5 bases and J gave up 2 bases; unmatched junction bases: 3. Germline CDR1 is MNHNY and CDR2 is SVGAGI (reference sequence). The CDR3 sequence is CASSIAGGTYNEQFF. The CDR3 DNA reads as TGTGCCAGCAGTATAGCGGGGGGCACCTACAATGAGCAGTTCTTC.

The V call is TRBV9, the J call TRBJ2-7, with TRBD1 identical over 10 bases. This CDR3 is built from 14 residues. The trim removed 0 bases at V and 6 bases at J, leaving 3 bases unmatched. Germline CDR1 is SGDLS and CDR2 is YYNGEE. The CDR3 DNA reads TGTGCCAGCAGCGTAGAAGGACAGGGGGTCGAGCAGTACTTC. It specifies CASSVEGQGVEQYF.

This clone was seen more than once but under ten times. This chain joins TRBV7-9 and TRBJ2-3; 7 bases align to TRBD1. With 1 base clipped from V and 5 bases from J, the junction kept 6 bases outside the gene matches. CDR1 and CDR2 (germline): SEHNR, FQNEAQ (reference sequence). The CDR3 consists of 15 residues. Here the CDR3 reads CASSLDRGWGDTQYF. The DNA for the CDR3 is TGTGCCAGCAGCTTAGACAGGGGATGGGGAGATACGCAGTATTTT.

The chain carries TRBV2 and TRBJ1-5; no reliable D call. Trimming pared 4 bases from V and 0 bases from J, leaving 10 bases between. CDR3 length equals 15 residues. Germline CDR1 reads SNHLY; CDR2 reads FYNNEI. The CDR3 loop reads CASSATMSSNQPQHF. The CDR3 coding sequence is TGTGCCAGCAGTGCAACGATGAGTAGCAATCAGCCCCAGCATTTT.

The chain is built from TRBV30 and TRBJ1-2; unclear D gene. The V end lost 0 bases, the J end lost 4 bases, and 12 bases lay between the germline ends. The V gene's germline CDR1 is GTSNPN and CDR2 SVGIG (reference sequence). The CDR3 is 14 residues long. This CDR3 reads CAWSVLQWIYGYTF. Written as DNA, the CDR3 is TGTGCCTGGAGTGTATTACAGTGGATCTATGGCTACACCTTC.

This chain joins TRBV4-3 and TRBJ1-1, with D possibly being TRBD1 (6 bases). CDR3 length: 13 amino acids. The germline gives CDR1 LGHNA, CDR2 YSLEER. The germline V and J ends were trimmed by 0 bases and 9 bases, with 11 bases remaining between them. Written as DNA, the CDR3 is TGCGCCAGCAGCCAAGACCGGACAGAGAAAGCTTTCTTT. Amino acid sequence: CASSQDRTEKAFF.

This clone was observed a few times. The CDR3 reads CASSLPGQGDNEQFF. The CDR3 coding sequence is TGTGCCAGCAGCTTACCGGGACAGGGGGATAATGAGCAGTTCTTC. V is TRBV13 and J is TRBJ2-1; 11 nucleotides align to TRBD1. This CDR3 contains 15 residues. The germline gives CDR1 PRHDT, CDR2 FYEKMQ (reference sequence). V shed 2 bases and J 7 bases; nucleotides not matched to a gene: 4.

The chain joins TRBV15 to TRBJ1-1; maybe TRBD1 (6 bases). The V end was cut by 0 bases, the J end by 4 bases, with 12 bases between. CDR3 length: 15 residues. CDR1 is LNHNV, CDR2 YYDKDF, per germline (reference sequence). CDR3 amino acids: CATSREQQGGTEAFF. CDR3 in DNA: TGTGCCACCAGCAGAGAACAACAGGGCGGCACTGAAGCTTTCTTT.

J is TRBJ1-4 and V is TRBV15; D unresolved. This CDR3 has 17 residues. CDR1 and CDR2 from the germline V gene are LNHNV and YYDKDF (reference sequence). Deletions cut 5 bases from V and 7 bases from J, with 23 bases between. CDR3 loop: CATSSRDGVQGGEKLFF. The CDR3 DNA is TGTGCCACCAGCTCCCGAGACGGGGTACAAGGTGGTGAAAAACTGTTTTTT.

This clone appeared a single time. J is TRBJ1-4 and V is TRBV2; D might be TRBD1 (6 bases). Trimming removed 8 bases from V and 1 base from J, with 11 bases in between. Germline-derived CDR1 and CDR2 are SNHLY and FYNNEI. This CDR3 is built from 14 residues. CDR3 sequence (DNA): TGTGCCAGCGCCCGGGACAAAACTAATGAAAAACTGTTTTTT. It codes for CASARDKTNEKLFF.